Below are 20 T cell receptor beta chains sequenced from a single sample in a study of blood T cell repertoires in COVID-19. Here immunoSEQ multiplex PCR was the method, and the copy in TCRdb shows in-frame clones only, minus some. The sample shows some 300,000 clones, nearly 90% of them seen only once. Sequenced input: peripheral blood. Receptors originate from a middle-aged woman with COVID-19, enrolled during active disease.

The CDR3 DNA follows: TGCGCCAGCAGCCAGAGAGGTCAGTTTACGCAGTATTTT. Translating gives CASSQRGQFTQYF. V usage is TRBV4-3 and J usage is TRBJ2-3; no reliable D call. CDR1 is LGHNA, CDR2 YSLEER, per germline. The V end was cut by 3 bases, the J end by 8 bases, with 12 bases between. CDR3 length: 13 amino acids.

The CDR3 DNA sequence: TGTGCCAGCGCTCCGACAGGGACCTATGGCTACACCTTC. This gives the protein CASAPTGTYGYTF. The rearrangement joins TRBV28 to TRBJ1-2, with 7 positions matching TRBD1. Trimming removed 8 bases from V and 4 bases from J; junction bases left unmatched: 7. Germline-derived CDR1 and CDR2 are MDHEN and SYDVKM. CDR3 length equals 13 residues.

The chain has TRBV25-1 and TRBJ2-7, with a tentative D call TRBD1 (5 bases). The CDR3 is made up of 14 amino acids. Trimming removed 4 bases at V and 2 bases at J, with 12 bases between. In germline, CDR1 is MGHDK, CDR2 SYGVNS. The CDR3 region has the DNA TGTGCCAGCAGTGCAGGACAATGGACCTACGAGCAGTACTTC. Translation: CASSAGQWTYEQYF.

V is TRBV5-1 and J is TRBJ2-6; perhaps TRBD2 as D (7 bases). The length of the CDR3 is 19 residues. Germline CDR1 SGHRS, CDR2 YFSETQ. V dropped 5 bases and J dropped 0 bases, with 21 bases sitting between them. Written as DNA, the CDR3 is TGCGCCAGCAGGTCCTGGGGGGGCTCACTTACCTCTGGGGCCAACGTCCTGACTTTC. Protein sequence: CASRSWGGSLTSGANVLTF.

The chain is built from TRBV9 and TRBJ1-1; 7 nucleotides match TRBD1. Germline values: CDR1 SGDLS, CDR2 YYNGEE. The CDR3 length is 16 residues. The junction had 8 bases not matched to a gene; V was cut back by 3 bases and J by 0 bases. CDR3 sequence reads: CASSATRGTLNTEAFF. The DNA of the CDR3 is TGTGCCAGCAGCGCCACCAGGGGGACCCTGAACACTGAAGCTTTCTTT.

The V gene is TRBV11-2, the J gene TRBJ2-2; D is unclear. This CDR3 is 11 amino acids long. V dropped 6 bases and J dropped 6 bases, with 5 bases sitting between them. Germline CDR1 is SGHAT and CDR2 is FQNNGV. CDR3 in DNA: TGTGCCAGCAGATACTCCGGGGAGCTGTTTTTT. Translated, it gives CASRYSGELFF.

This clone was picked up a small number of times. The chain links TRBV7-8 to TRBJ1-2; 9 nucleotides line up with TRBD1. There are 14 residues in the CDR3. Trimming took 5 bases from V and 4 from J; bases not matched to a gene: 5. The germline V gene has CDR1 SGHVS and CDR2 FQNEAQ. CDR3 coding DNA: TGTGCCAGCAGCCGAGGGACAGGGCCCTATGGCTACACCTTC. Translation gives CASSRGTGPYGYTF.

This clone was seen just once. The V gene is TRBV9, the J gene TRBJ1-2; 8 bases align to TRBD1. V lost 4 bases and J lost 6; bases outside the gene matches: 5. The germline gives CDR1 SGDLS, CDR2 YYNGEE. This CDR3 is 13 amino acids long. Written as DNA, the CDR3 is TGTGCCAGCAGCCCGTGGACAGGGAATGGCTACACCTTC. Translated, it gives CASSPWTGNGYTF.

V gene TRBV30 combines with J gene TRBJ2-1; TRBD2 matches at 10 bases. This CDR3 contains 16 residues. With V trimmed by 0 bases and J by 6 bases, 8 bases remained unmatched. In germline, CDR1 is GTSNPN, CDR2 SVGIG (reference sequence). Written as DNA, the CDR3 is TGTGCCTGGAGTGTACAGGGACTAGCGTCTTTCAATGAGCAGTTCTTC. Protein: CAWSVQGLASFNEQFF. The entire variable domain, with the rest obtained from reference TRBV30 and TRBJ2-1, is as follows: SQTIHQWPATLVQPVGSPLSLECTVEGTSNPNLYWYRQAAGRGLQLLFYSVGIGQISSEVPQNLSASRPQDRQFILSSKKLLLSDSGFYLCAWSVQGLASFNEQFFGPGTRLTVL.

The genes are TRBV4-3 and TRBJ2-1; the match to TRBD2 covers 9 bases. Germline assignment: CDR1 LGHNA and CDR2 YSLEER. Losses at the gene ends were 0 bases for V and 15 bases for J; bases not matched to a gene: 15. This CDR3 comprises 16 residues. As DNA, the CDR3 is TGCGCCAGCAGCCAAGATTGGGGACTAGCTCAACAGCGGCCGTTCTTC. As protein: CASSQDWGLAQQRPFF.

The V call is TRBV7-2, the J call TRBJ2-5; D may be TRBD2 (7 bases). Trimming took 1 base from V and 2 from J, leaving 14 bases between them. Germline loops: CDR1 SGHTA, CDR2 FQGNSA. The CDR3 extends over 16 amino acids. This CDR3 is CASSLVGGGFQETQYF. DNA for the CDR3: TGTGCCAGCAGCTTAGTAGGCGGGGGCTTTCAAGAGACCCAGTACTTC. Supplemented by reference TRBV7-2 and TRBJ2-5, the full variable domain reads GAGVSQSPSNKVTEKGKDVELRCDPISGHTALYWYRQSLGQGLEFLIYFQGNSAPDKSGLPSDRFSAERTGGSVSTLTIQRTQQEDSAVYLCASSLVGGGFQETQYFGPGTRLLVL.

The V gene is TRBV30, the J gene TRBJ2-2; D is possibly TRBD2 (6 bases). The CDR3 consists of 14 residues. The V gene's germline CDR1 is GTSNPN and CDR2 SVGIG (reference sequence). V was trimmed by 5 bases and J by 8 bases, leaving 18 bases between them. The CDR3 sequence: CAWLSGTVAGELFF. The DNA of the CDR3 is TGTGCCTGGCTCTCCGGGACTGTCGCGGGGGAGCTGTTTTTT.

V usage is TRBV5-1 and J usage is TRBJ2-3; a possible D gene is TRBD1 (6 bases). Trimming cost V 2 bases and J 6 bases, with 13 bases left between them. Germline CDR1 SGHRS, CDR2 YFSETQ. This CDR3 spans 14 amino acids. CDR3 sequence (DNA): TGCGCCAGCAGCTTCTCAGGCACAGGGGATACGCAGTATTTT. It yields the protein CASSFSGTGDTQYF.

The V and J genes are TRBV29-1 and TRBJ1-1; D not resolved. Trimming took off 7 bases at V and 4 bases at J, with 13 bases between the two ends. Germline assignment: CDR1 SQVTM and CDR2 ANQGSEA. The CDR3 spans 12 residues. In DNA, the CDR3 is TGCAGCGGGCGGGAGAGGGCCACTGAAGCTTTCTTT. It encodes CSGRERATEAFF.

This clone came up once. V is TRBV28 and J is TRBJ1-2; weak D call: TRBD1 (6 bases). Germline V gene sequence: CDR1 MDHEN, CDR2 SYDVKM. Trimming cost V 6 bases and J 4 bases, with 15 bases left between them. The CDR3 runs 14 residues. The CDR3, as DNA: TGTGCCAGCAGCGGCACAGGGCCCCCCTATGGCTACACCTTC. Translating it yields CASSGTGPPYGYTF.

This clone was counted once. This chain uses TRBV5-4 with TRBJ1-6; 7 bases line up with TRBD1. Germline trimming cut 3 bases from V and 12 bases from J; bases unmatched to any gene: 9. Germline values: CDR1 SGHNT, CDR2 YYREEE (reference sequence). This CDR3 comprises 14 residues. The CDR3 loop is CASSSRDSPGPLHF. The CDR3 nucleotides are TGTGCCAGCAGCTCACGGGACAGTCCGGGACCCCTCCACTTT.

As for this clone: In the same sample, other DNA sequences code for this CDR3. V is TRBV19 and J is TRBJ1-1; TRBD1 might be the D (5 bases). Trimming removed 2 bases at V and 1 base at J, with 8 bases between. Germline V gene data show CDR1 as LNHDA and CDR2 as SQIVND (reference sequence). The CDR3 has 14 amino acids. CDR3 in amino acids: CASSIPGQNTEAFF. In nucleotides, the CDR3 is TGTGCCAGTAGTATACCCGGACAGAACACTGAAGCTTTCTTT.

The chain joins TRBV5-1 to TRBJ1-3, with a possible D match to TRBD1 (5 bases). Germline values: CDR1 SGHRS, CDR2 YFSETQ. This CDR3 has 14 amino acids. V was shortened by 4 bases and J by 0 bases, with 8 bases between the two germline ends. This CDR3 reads CASSPTVSGNTIYF. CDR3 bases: TGCGCCAGCAGCCCGACAGTCTCTGGAAACACCATATATTTT.

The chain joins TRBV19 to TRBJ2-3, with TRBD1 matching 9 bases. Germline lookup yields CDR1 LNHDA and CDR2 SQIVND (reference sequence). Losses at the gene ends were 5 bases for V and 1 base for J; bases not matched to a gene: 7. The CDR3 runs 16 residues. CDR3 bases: TGTGCCAGTAGTCCGATGGACAGGGGAGGCACAGATACGCAGTATTTT. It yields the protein CASSPMDRGGTDTQYF.

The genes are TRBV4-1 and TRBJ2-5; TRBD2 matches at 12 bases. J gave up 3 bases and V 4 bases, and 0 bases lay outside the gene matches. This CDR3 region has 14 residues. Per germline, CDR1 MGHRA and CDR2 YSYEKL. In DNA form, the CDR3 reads TGCGCCAGCAGCCGACTAGCGGGGGAAGAGACCCAGTACTTC. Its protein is CASSRLAGEETQYF.